Below are 19 T cell receptor beta chains sequenced from a single sample in a study of beta chain features in type 1 diabetes. Antigens for these TCRs are unknown. Since all of the isolated RNA was reverse transcribed, expressed TCRB transcripts were what got sequenced. Generated by immunoSEQ multiplex PCR, the TCRdb table keeps only in-frame clones and is missing some. The data contain some 350,000 clones, roughly 13% of them seen just once; the ten biggest clones take up roughly 0.016%. Study observations and caveats: There was a moderate but significant shortening of TCRB CDR3s in all four CD4+ subsets of Type 1 diabetes patients.

The sample taken for sequencing was naive CD4+ T cells from blood. All receptors come from a woman aged 18-30 years with type 1 diabetes.

The genes are TRBV6-6 and TRBJ1-1; D is perhaps TRBD1 (5 bases). The CDR3 length is 14 residues. CDR1 is MNHNY, CDR2 SVGAGI, per germline (reference sequence). V was trimmed by 5 bases and J by 0 bases, leaving 10 bases between them. The CDR3 here is CASSPGLLNTEAFF. The CDR3 coding sequence is TGTGCCAGCAGTCCGGGACTGTTGAACACTGAAGCTTTCTTT.

The chain has TRBV30 and TRBJ2-7; D is undetermined. This CDR3 region has 12 residues. The germline V gene encodes CDR1 GTSNPN and CDR2 SVGIG (reference sequence). Trimming stripped 0 bases from V and 6 bases from J, with 9 bases between. This chain's CDR3 is CAWSVTSIEQYF. CDR3 nucleotides: TGTGCCTGGAGTGTAACTTCTATCGAGCAGTACTTC.

The chain uses TRBV6-5 and TRBJ1-2; D remains unclear. This CDR3 contains 13 residues. Germline loops: CDR1 MNHEY, CDR2 SVGAGI. V lost 2 bases, J lost 3 bases, and 7 bases lay in between. In DNA, the CDR3 is TGTGCCAGCAGTTACGACGGAGACTATGGCTACACCTTC. This gives the protein CASSYDGDYGYTF.

V usage is TRBV11-2 and J usage is TRBJ2-7; D is undetermined. Trimming left V 5 bases short and J 7 bases short, with 12 bases between. Germline CDR1 reads SGHAT; CDR2 reads FQNNGV. The CDR3 is 12 amino acids. The CDR3 loop is CASSPLPREQYF. CDR3 DNA: TGTGCCAGCAGCCCCCTCCCCAGAGAGCAGTACTTC.

This clone was seen a handful of times. The chain recombines TRBV25-1 with TRBJ1-2; D remains ambiguous. CDR3 length: 13 amino acids. The V end lost 1 base, the J end lost 4 bases, and 7 bases lay between the germline ends. Germline values: CDR1 MGHDK, CDR2 SYGVNS. Written as DNA, the CDR3 is TGTGCCAGCAGTGAATCCGGGTTCTATGGCTACACCTTC. This codes for CASSESGFYGYTF.

The V call is TRBV7-6, the J call TRBJ2-7; 8 bases map to TRBD2. The germline V gene encodes CDR1 SGHVS and CDR2 FNYEAQ. V was clipped by 1 base and J by 4 bases; unmatched bases: 3. The CDR3 is 14 residues long. This CDR3 reads CASSLDLAGYEQYF. CDR3 DNA sequence: TGTGCCAGCAGCTTAGATTTAGCGGGGTACGAGCAGTACTTC.

This clone was counted between two and nine times. This sequence joins TRBV7-9 and TRBJ2-7, with TRBD1 identical over 7 bases. Germline V lookup: CDR1 SEHNR, CDR2 FQNEAQ (reference sequence). V dropped 4 bases and J dropped 0; count of bases not matched to a gene: 6. This CDR3 comprises 15 residues. The CDR3 reads CASSSIRGSSYEQYF. CDR3 nucleotides: TGTGCCAGCAGCTCCATCAGGGGGAGCTCCTACGAGCAGTACTTC.

The chain joins TRBV2 to TRBJ2-1; no clear D. Deletions cut 5 bases from V and 10 bases from J, with 9 bases between. Looked up from germline, CDR1 is SNHLY and CDR2 is FYNNEI. The CDR3 totals 11 residues. In DNA, the CDR3 is TGTGCCAGCAGTACGAGCGCCGAGCAGTTCTTC. Encoded protein: CASSTSAEQFF.

The V and J genes are TRBV19 and TRBJ1-5; 7 bases are a match to TRBD1. Germline V gives CDR1 LNHDA, CDR2 SQIVND (reference sequence). V shed 4 bases and J 6 bases; nucleotides not matched to a gene: 6. The CDR3 is 14 amino acids. The CDR3 sequence: CASSKGAGGQPQHF. In nucleotides, the CDR3 is TGTGCCAGTAGTAAGGGGGCAGGAGGTCAGCCCCAGCATTTT.

This clone was observed a handful of times. The chain combines TRBV18 with TRBJ2-5; D unresolved. V lost 3 bases and J 5 bases, leaving 7 bases between the germline ends. CDR1 is KGHSH and CDR2 is LQKENI in the germline V gene. The CDR3 contains 12 residues. This CDR3 reads CASSPSLETQYF. CDR3 bases: TGTGCCAGCTCACCCTCACTGGAGACCCAGTACTTC. The entire variable domain, with the rest obtained from reference TRBV18 and TRBJ2-5, is as follows: NAGVMQNPRHLVRRRGQEARLRCSPMKGHSHVYWYRQLPEEGLKFMVYLQKENIIDESGMPKERFSAEFPKEGPSILRIQQVVRGDSAAYFCASSPSLETQYFGPGTRLLVL.

The chain has TRBV11-3 and TRBJ1-2, with D maybe TRBD1 (6 bases). The V gene's germline CDR1 is SGHNT and CDR2 YENEEA. This CDR3 has 13 amino acids. V was clipped by 3 bases and J by 2 bases, with 7 bases between them. The DNA for the CDR3 is TGTGCCAGCAGCTTTGGACAGAACTATGGCTACACCTTC. This encodes CASSFGQNYGYTF.

The rearrangement joins TRBV19 to TRBJ1-2; D possibly corresponds to TRBD1 (5 bases). Germline CDR1 and CDR2: LNHDA and SQIVND (reference sequence). Trimming cost V 5 bases and J 4 bases, with 17 bases left between them. The CDR3 covers 15 residues. CDR3 DNA: TGTGCCAGTAGTGGATCAGGGAACCCTTCCTATGGCTACACCTTC. Encoded protein: CASSGSGNPSYGYTF.

The J gene is TRBJ1-5, the V gene TRBV27, with D maybe TRBD1 (5 bases). Deletions cut 6 bases from V and 7 bases from J, with 16 bases between. CDR3 length equals 14 residues. Germline loops: CDR1 MNHEY, CDR2 SMNVEV (reference sequence). DNA for the CDR3: TGTGCCAGCAGCCCCCGGCAGGGTGAACAGCCCCAGCATTTT. Its translation: CASSPRQGEQPQHF.

This clone has only a few counts. The chain employs TRBV7-2 and TRBJ1-2; D is ambiguous. Germline values: CDR1 SGHTA, CDR2 FQGNSA. V gave up 6 bases and J gave up 1 base, with 6 bases separating them. The CDR3 covers 12 residues. The CDR3 coding sequence is TGTGCCAGCAGGGAGGGTAACTATGGCTACACCTTC. Protein sequence: CASREGNYGYTF.

This clone was counted only a few times. This sequence joins TRBV5-1 and TRBJ2-3; TRBD2 agrees at 11 bases. The germline gives CDR1 SGHRS, CDR2 YFSETQ. V lost 0 bases and J lost 0; bases outside the gene matches: 0. This CDR3 region has 16 residues. The DNA of the CDR3 is TGCGCCAGCAGCTTGGGACTAGCGGGGAGCACAGATACGCAGTATTTT. This translates into CASSLGLAGSTDTQYF.

This clone was detected a few times. The rearrangement uses TRBV5-1 and TRBJ2-3; 14 bases line up with TRBD2. The CDR3 totals 16 residues. From germline, CDR1 is SGHRS and CDR2 YFSETQ. Trimming took 3 bases from V and 5 from J; bases not matched to a gene: 5. The CDR3 reads CASSSGLAGGVDTQYF. CDR3 DNA sequence: TGCGCCAGCAGCTCAGGACTAGCGGGAGGCGTAGATACGCAGTATTTT.

This clone occurred a few times. The chain is built from TRBV18 and TRBJ1-5; TRBD1 matches at 7 bases. The CDR3 spans 14 residues. V gave up 4 bases and J gave up 2 bases; unmatched junction bases: 2. Germline CDR1 KGHSH, CDR2 LQKENI. The DNA of the CDR3 is TGTGCCAGCTCACGAGGACAGGGCAATCAGCCCCAGCATTTT. Protein: CASSRGQGNQPQHF.

V usage is TRBV11-2 and J usage is TRBJ2-5, with D perhaps TRBD1 (5 bases). The CDR3 length is 12 residues. Trimming pared 6 bases from V and 4 bases from J, leaving 9 bases between. Germline assignment: CDR1 SGHAT and CDR2 FQNNGV. CDR3 in amino acids: CASRLRGETQYF. The CDR3 DNA reads TGTGCCAGCAGGTTAAGGGGAGAGACCCAGTACTTC.

This clone has more than one count but fewer than ten. This rearrangement joins TRBV9 to TRBJ2-3; weak D call: TRBD1 (6 bases). CDR3 length: 15 amino acids. CDR1 SGDLS and CDR2 YYNGEE come from the germline V gene. V lost 2 bases to trimming and J lost 2 bases, with 12 bases between them. The CDR3 sequence is CASSVRGQYTDTQYF. CDR3 in DNA: TGTGCCAGCAGCGTTCGGGGACAATACACAGATACGCAGTATTTT.